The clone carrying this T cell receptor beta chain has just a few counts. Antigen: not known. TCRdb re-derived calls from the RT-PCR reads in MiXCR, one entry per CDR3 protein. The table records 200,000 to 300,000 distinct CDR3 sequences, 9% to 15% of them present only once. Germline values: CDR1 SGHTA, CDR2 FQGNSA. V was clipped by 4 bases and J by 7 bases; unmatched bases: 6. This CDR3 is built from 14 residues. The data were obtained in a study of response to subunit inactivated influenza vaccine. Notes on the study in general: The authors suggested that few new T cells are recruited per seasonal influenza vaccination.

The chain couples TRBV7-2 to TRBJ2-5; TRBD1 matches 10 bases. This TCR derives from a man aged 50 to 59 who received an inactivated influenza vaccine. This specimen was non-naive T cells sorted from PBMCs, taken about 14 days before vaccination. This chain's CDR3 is CASSSPGQGMTQYF. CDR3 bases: TGTGCCAGCAGCTCGCCGGGACAGGGGATGACCCAGTACTTC.